This T cell receptor beta chain was documented in a study of blood T cell repertoires in COVID-19. Looking at the study overall: COVID-19 samples collected from the United States, Italy and Spain covered acute and convalescent phases.

Clones were read by immunoSEQ multiplex PCR, and TCRdb kept only the in-frame ones, dropping some. The sample gives a few hundred thousand clones, roughly 90% of which show up once; more than 1% is in the top ten. Trimming at V came to 4 bases and at J to 7 bases, leaving 14 bases not matched to a gene. The CDR3 spans 17 residues. CDR1 and CDR2 from the germline V gene are SGHKS and YYEKEE (reference sequence). V and J are TRBV5-5 and TRBJ1-6; 7 positions agree with TRBD1. This TCR was sampled from a man between 35 and 55 years old with acute or convalescent COVID-19. The specimen sequenced was peripheral blood. The CDR3, as DNA: TGTGCCAGCAGCATAACAGGGGCCGGGACGTGGAATTCACCCCTCCACTTT. Residues: CASSITGAGTWNSPLHF.